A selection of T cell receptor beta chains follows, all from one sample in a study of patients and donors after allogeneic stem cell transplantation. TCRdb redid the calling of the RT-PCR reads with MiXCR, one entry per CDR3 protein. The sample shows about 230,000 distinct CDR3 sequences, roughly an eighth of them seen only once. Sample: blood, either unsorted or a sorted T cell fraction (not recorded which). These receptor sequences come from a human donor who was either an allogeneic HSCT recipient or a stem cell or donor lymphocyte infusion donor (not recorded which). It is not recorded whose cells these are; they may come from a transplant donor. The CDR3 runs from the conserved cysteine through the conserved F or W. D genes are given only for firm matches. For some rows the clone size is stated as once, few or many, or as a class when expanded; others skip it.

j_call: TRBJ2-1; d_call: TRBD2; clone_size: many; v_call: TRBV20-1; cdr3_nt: TGCAGTGCTTGGGTAGCGGGAGGGGGGAACAATGAGCAGTTCTTC; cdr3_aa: CSAWVAGGGNNEQFF
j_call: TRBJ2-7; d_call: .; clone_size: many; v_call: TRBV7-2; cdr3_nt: TGTGCCAGCAGCTTAGATTTTGGGGACGAGCAGTACTTC; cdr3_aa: CASSLDFGDEQYF
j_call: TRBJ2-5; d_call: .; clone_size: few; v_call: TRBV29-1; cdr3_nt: TGCAGCGTTGAGCATCCGGGTTGGGAGACCCAGTACTTC; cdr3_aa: CSVEHPGWETQYF
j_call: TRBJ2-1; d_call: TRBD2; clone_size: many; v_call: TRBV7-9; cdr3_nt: TGTGCCAGCAGCTATAGGGCCGGGACTAGCGTAAATGAGCAGTTCTTC; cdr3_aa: CASSYRAGTSVNEQFF
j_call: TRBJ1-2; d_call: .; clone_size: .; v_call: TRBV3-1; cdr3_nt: TGTGCCAGCAGCCAAAGAGACACCATCTATGGCTACACCTTC; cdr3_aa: CASSQRDTIYGYTF
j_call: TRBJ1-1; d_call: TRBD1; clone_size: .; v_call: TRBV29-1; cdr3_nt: TGCAGTTTACAACAGGGGGCGCCTGAAGCTTTCTTT; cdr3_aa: CSLQQGAPEAFF
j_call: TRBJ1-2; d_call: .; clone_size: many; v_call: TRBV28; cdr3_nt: TGTGCCAGCAGTTTACCCGAAACCTATGGCTACACCTTC; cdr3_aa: CASSLPETYGYTF
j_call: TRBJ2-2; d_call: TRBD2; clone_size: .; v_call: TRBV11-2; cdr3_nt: TGTGCCAGCAGCCTCGGTGGGGGGGTCACCGGGGAGCTGTTTTTT; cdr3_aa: CASSLGGGVTGELFF
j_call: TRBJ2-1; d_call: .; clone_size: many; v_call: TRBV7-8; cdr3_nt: TGTGCCAGCAGCTTACCTCTGCGGAGAGGGTTCTTC; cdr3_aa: CASSLPLRRGFF
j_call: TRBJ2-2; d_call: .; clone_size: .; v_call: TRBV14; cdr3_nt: TGTGCCAGCAGCCAACTCCGGGGGCGCGACACCGGGGAGCTGTTTTTT; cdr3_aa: CASSQLRGRDTGELFF
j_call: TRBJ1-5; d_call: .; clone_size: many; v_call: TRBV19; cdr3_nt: TGTGCCAGTAGTGTTGACGGACTGGCGCCCCAGCATTTT; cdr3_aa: CASSVDGLAPQHF
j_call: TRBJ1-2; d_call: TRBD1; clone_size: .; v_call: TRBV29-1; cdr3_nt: TGCAGCGTTGAAGACCGGGACAGGGTTGGCTACACCTTC; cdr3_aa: CSVEDRDRVGYTF
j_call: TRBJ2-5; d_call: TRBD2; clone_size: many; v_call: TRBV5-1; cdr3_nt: TGCGCCAGCAGCTGGATGACTAGCGCCGAGACCCAGTACTTC; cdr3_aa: CASSWMTSAETQYF
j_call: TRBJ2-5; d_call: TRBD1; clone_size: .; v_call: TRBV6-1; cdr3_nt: TGTGCCAGCAGTCCCACCGGAGCCGACAGGGGAGAGACCCAGTACTTC; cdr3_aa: CASSPTGADRGETQYF
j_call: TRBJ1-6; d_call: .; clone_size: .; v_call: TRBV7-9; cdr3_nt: TGTGCCAGCAGCCCGACCCTTACCCCCTCCGGTTCACCCCTCCACTTT; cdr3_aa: CASSPTLTPSGSPLHF
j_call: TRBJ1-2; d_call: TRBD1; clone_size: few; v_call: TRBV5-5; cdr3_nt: TGTGCCAGCAGCGAGACAGGGGGCGGCTATGGCTACACCTTC; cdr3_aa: CASSETGGGYGYTF
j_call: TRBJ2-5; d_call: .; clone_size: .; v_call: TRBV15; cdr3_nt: TGTGCCACCAGCGGCGAGTTTGGGACCCAGTACTTC; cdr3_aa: CATSGEFGTQYF
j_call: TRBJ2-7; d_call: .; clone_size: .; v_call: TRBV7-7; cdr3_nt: TGTGCCAGCAGCTTAGACGCACTAAGCTCCTACGAGCAGTACTTC; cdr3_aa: CASSLDALSSYEQYF
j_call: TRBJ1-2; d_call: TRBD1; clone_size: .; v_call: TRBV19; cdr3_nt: TGTGCCAGTAGCATCGGACAGGCCGCGTCCTATGGCTACACCTTC; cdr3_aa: CASSIGQAASYGYTF
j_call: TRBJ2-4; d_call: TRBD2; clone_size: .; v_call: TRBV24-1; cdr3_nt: TGTGCCACCAGTGACCACAGACTAGCGGGAGTTTCAAACATTCAGTACTTC; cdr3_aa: CATSDHRLAGVSNIQYF
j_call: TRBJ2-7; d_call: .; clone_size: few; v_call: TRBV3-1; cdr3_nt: TGTGCCAGCAGCCAAGGCCACAATTCATTCGAGCAGTACTTC; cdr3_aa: CASSQGHNSFEQYF
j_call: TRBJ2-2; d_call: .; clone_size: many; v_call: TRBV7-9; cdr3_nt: TGTGCCAGCAGCTTACTTAGGGGGAACACCGGGGAGCTGTTTTTT; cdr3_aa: CASSLLRGNTGELFF
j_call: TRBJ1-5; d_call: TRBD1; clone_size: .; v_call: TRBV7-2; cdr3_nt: TGTGCCAGCAGCTATCACGACAGGGGTCCAGGACAGCCCCAGCATTTT; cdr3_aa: CASSYHDRGPGQPQHF
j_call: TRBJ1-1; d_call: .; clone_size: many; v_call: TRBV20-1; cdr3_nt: TGCAGTGCTAGGGCGAACACTGAAGCTTTCTTT; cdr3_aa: CSARANTEAFF
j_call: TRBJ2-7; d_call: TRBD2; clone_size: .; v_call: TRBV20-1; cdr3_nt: TGCCTAGCGGGAGCCTCCTACGAGCAGTACTTC; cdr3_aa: CLAGASYEQYF
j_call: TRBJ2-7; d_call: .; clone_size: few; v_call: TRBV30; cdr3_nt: TGTGCCTGGAGGAGGGAAAGCAACGAGCAGTACTTC; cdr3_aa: CAWRRESNEQYF
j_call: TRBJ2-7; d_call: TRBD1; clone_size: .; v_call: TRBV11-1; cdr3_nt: TGTGCCAGCAGCCGCACAGGGGGAGTGGGCGAGCAGTACTTC; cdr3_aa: CASSRTGGVGEQYF
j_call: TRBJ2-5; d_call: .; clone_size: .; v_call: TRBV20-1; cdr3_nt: TGCAGTGCTAGAGTAAAGGGACTAGGGGGCATTATCCAGTACTTC; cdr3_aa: CSARVKGLGGIIQYF
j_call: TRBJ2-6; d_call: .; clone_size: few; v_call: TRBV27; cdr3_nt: TGTGCCAGTCGCATCTCTGGGGCCAACGTCCTGACTTTC; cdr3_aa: CASRISGANVLTF
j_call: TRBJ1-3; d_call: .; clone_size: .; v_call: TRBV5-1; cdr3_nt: TGCGCCAGCAGCCCAGGAGGGCGGATAACCTCTGGAAACACCATATATTTT; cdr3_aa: CASSPGGRITSGNTIYF
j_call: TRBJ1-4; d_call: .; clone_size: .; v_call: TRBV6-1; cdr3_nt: TGTGCCAGCAGTGAAGGGGACGTACTCCTCGAAAAACTGTTTTTT; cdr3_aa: CASSEGDVLLEKLFF